The entry below gives a single TCR beta chain sequence along with its context. These data originate in a study of T cell changes during pregnancy in multiple sclerosis. Sequenced by immunoSEQ multiplex PCR; TCRdb stores in-frame clones only, minus some. Counted here are about 83,000 clones, about 89% occurring once; the ten biggest clones make up roughly 4%. The CDR3 is 15 residues long. Germline-derived CDR1 and CDR2 are MGHRA and YSYEKL. The V gene end was trimmed by 3 bases and the J gene end by 10 bases; junction bases not matched to a gene: 9. The TCR sequence derives from a female donor in good health, serving as a control in a pregnancy study. Some clones in this sample may be carry-over from other donors' samples. V gene TRBV4-1 combines with J gene TRBJ1-1; 12 positions agree with TRBD1. The source material was PBMCs, sampled in the first trimester of pregnancy. DNA of the CDR3: TGCGCCAGCAGCCAGGGGACAGGGGGCAATATCGGAGCTTTCTTT. This codes for CASSQGTGGNIGAFF.